The present TCR beta chain was sequenced within a study of human T cells and chemical hapten exposure. TCRdb reprocessed the RACE reads with MiXCR, giving one entry per CDR3 protein. The sample has about 82,000 distinct CDR3 sequences, over 10% seen once. This clonotype has at least ten counts. The CDR3 length is 15 residues. V was pared by 6 bases and J by 0 bases, with 8 bases of the junction left unmatched. The germline V gene has CDR1 SNHLY and CDR2 FYNNEI. Time point specified: patch test 3, about 24 weeks after DPC sensitization. Indicated treatment: therapeutic diphenylcyclopropenone sensitization with weekly scalp DPC.

The chain employs TRBV2 and TRBJ2-7; TRBD1 matches at 7 bases. The sequencing used whole blood, collected in connection with sensitization to the hapten diphenylcyclopropenone (DPC). This receptor was identified in a woman between 50 and 59 years old with alopecia areata. Some clones in this sample may be carry-over from other donors' samples. The CDR3 region is CASRLDRSSSYEQYF. In DNA, the CDR3 is TGTGCCAGCAGATTGGACAGGTCGAGCTCCTACGAGCAGTACTTC.